This T cell receptor (beta chain) was sequenced in a study of T cell repertoires in cytomegalovirus infection. Study results and limitations: Using cumulative public TCR beta family frequency, the authors identified those who carried CMV together with the relevant HLA. What dominated the ex vivo response were HLA-C-restricted CMV-specific TCR beta clonotypes.

The table lists this clonotype with many counts. Its antigen is not identified. There are 16 residues in the CDR3. Germline V gives CDR1 MNHEY, CDR2 SMNVEV (reference sequence). The trim removed 0 bases at V and 3 bases at J, leaving 5 bases unmatched. MiXCR, run by TCRdb on the reads, gives a single entry per CDR3 protein. The sample includes around 740,000 distinct CDR3 sequences, roughly 35% of them seen just once. Sequencing used PBMCs. This clonotype originated in a human donor in good health (CMV status not recorded). Some clones in this sample may be carry-over from other donors' samples. The V call is TRBV27, the J call TRBJ1-2; 9 bases fit TRBD1. The chain's CDR3 is CASSLSKGQGYYGYTF. The CDR3 DNA follows: TGTGCCAGCAGTTTATCGAAGGGACAGGGTTACTATGGCTACACCTTC.